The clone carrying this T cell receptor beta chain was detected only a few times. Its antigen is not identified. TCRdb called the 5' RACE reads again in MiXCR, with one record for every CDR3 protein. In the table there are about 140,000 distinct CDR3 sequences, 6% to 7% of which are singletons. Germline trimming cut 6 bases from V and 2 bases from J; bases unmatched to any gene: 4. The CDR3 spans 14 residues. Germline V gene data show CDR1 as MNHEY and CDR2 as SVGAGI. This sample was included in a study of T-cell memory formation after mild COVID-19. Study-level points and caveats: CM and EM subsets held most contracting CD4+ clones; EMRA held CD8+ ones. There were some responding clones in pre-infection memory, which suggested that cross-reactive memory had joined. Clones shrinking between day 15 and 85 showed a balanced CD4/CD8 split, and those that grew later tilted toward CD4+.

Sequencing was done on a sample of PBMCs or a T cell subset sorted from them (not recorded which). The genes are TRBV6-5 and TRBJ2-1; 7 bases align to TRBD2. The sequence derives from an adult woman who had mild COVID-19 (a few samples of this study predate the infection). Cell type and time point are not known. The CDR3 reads CASSSGVPYNEQFF. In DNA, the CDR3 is TGTGCCAGCAGCAGCGGGGTACCCTACAATGAGCAGTTCTTC.